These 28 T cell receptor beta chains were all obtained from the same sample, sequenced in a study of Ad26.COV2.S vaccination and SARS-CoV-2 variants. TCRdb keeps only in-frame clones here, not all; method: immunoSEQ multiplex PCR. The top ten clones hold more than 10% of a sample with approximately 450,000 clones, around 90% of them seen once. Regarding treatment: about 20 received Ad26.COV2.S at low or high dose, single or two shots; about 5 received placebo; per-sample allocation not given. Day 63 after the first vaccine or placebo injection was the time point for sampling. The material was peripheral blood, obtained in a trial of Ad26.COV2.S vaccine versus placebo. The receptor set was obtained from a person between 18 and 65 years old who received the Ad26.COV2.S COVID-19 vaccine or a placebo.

This CDR3 is CASSEISGRWETQYF. The CDR3 DNA reads as TGCGCCAGCAGCGAAATTAGCGGGAGGTGGGAGACCCAGTACTTC. This chain uses TRBV4-1 with TRBJ2-5, with TRBD2 matching over 10 bases. The CDR3 covers 15 residues. J was trimmed by 5 bases and V by 5 bases; bases with no gene match: 8. Per germline, CDR1 MGHRA and CDR2 YSYEKL.

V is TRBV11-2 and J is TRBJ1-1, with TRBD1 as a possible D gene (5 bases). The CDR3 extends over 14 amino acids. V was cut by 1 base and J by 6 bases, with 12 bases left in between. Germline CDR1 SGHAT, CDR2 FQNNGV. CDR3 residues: CASSLARTTSEAFF. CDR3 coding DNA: TGTGCCAGCAGCTTAGCTAGGACAACTTCTGAAGCTTTCTTT. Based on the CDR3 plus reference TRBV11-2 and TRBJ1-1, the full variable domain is EAGVAQSPRYKIIEKRQSVAFWCNPISGHATLYWYQQILGQGPKLLIQFQNNGVVDDSQLPKDRFSAERLKGVDSTLKIQPAKLEDSAVYLCASSLARTTSEAFFGQGTRLTVV.

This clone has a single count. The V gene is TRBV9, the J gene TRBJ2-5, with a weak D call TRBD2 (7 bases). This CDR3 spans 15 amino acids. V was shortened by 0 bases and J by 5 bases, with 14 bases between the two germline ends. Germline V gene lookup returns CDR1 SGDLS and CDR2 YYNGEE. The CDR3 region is CASSVEGGFGETQYF. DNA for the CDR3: TGTGCCAGCAGCGTAGAGGGGGGGTTCGGTGAGACCCAGTACTTC. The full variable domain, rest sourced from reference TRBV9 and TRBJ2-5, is DSGVTQTPKHLITATGQRVTLRCSPRSGDLSVYWYQQSLDQGLQFLIQYYNGEERAKGNILERFSAQQFPDLHSELNLSSLELGDSALYFCASSVEGGFGETQYFGPGTRLLVL.

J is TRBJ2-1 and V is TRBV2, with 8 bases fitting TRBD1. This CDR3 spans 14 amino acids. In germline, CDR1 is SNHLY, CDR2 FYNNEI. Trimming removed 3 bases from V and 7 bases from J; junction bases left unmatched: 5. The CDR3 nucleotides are TGTGCCAGCAGTGAGGACAGGGTAGGTAATGAGCAGTTCTTC. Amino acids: CASSEDRVGNEQFF.

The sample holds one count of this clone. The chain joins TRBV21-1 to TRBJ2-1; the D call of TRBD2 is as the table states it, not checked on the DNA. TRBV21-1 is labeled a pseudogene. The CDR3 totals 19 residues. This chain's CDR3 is CASSSTRGRGGRGYNEQFF. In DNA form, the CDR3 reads TGTGCCAGCAGCAGTACTCGGGGAAGGGGCGGGAGAGGCTACAATGAGCAGTTCTTC.

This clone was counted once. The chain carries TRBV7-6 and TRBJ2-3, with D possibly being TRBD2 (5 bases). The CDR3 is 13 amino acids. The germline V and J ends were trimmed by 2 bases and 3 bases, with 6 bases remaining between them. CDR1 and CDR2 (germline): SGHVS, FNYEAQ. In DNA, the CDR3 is TGTGCCAGCAGCTTAAGCGGTACAGATACGCAGTATTTT. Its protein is CASSLSGTDTQYF.

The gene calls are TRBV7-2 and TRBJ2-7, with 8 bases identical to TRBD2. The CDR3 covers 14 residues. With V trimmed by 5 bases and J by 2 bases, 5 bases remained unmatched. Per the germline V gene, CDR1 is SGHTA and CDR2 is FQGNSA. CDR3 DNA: TGTGCCAGCAGCACGCAGCGGGGGACCTACGAGCAGTACTTC. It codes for CASSTQRGTYEQYF.

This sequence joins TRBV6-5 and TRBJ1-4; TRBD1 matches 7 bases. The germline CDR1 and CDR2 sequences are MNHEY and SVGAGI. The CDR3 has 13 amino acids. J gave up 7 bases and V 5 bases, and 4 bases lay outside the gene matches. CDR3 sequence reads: CASSTGDSEKLFF. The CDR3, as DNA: TGTGCCAGCAGTACGGGGGACAGTGAAAAACTGTTTTTT.

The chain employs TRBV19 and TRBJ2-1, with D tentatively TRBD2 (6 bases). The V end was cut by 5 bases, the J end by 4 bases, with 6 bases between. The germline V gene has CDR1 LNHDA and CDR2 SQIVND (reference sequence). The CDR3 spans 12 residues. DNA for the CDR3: TGTGCCAGTAGTGGGACTTACAATGAGCAGTTCTTC. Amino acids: CASSGTYNEQFF. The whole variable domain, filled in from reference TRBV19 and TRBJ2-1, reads DGGITQSPKYLFRKEGQNVTLSCEQNLNHDAMYWYRQDPGQGLRLIYYSQIVNDFQKGDIAEGYSVSREKKESFPLTVTSAQKNPTAFYLCASSGTYNEQFFGPGTRLTVL.

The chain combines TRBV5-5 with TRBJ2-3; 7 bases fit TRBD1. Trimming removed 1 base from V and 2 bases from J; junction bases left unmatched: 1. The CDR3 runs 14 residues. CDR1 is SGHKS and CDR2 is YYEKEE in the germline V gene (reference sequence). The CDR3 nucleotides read TGTGCCAGCAGCTTGCAGGGGGACACAGATACGCAGTATTTT. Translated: CASSLQGDTDTQYF.

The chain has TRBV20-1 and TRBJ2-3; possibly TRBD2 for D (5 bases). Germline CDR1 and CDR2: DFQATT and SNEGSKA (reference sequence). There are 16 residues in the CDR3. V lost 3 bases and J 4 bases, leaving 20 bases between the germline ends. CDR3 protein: CSASPLTRGGADTQYF. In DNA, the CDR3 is TGCAGTGCTAGTCCCTTAACTAGAGGTGGGGCAGATACGCAGTATTTT.

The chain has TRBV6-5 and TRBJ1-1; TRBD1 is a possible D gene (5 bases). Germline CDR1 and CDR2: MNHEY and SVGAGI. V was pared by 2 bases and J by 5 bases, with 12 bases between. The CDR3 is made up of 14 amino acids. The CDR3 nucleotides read TGTGCCAGCAGTTACGGGGGGGGGAGAACTGAAGCTTTCTTT. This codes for CASSYGGGRTEAFF.

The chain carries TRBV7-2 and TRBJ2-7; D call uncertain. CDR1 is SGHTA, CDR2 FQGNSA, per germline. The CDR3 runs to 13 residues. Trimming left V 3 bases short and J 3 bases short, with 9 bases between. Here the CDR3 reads CASSLTGGYEQYF. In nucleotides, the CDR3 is TGTGCCAGCAGCTTGACGGGTGGCTACGAGCAGTACTTC.

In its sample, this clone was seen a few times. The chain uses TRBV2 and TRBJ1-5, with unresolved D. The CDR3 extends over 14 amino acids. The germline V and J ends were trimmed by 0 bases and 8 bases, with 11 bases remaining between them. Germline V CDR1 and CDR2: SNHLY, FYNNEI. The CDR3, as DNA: TGTGCCAGCAGTGAAGCGCCCCCGGGGAAGCCCCAGCATTTT. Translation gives CASSEAPPGKPQHF. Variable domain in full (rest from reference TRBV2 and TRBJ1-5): EPEVTQTPSHQVTQMGQEVILRCVPISNHLYFYWYRQILGQKVEFLVSFYNNEISEKSEIFDDQFSVERPDGSNFTLKIRSTKLEDSAMYFCASSEAPPGKPQHFGDGTRLSIL.

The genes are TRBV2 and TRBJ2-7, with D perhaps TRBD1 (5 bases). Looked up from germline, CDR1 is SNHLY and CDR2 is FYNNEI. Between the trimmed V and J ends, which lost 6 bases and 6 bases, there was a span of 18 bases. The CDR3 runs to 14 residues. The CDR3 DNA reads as TGTGCCAGCAGCGTTACAGGTGGTATGGGCGAGCAGTACTTC. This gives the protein CASSVTGGMGEQYF.

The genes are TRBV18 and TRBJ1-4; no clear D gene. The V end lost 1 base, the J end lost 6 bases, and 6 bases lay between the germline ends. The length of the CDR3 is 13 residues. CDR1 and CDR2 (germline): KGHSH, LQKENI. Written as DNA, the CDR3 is TGTGCCAGCTCACCACAAATGGATGAAAAACTGTTTTTT. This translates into CASSPQMDEKLFF.

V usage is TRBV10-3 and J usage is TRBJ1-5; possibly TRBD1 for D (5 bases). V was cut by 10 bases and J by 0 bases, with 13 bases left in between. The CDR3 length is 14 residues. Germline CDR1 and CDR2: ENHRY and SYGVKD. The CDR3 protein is CATHQTGSNQPQHF. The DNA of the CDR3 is TGTGCCACCCACCAAACAGGTAGCAATCAGCCCCAGCATTTT.

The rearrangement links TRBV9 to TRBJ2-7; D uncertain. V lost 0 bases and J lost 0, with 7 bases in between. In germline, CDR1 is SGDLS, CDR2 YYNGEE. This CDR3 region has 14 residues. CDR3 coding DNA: TGTGCCAGCAGCGTAGACCCAGCCTCCTACGAGCAGTACTTC. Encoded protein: CASSVDPASYEQYF.

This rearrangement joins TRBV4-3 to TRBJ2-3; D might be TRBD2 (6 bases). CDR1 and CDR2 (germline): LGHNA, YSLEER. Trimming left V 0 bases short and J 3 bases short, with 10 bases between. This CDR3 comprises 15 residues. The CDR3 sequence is CASSQDLLATDTQYF. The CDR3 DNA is TGCGCCAGCAGCCAAGATCTACTAGCAACAGATACGCAGTATTTT.

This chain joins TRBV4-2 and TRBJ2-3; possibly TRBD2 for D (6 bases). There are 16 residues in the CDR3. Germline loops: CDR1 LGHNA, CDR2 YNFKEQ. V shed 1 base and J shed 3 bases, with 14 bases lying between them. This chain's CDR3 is CASSQVGEAETDTQYF. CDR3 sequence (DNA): TGTGCCAGCAGCCAAGTCGGGGAGGCCGAAACAGATACGCAGTATTTT.

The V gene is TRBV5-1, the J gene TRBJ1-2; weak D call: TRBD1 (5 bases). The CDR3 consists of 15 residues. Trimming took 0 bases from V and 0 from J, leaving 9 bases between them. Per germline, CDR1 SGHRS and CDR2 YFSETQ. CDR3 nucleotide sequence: TGCGCCAGCAGCTTGGGACAGACTTCTAACTATGGCTACACCTTC. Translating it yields CASSLGQTSNYGYTF.

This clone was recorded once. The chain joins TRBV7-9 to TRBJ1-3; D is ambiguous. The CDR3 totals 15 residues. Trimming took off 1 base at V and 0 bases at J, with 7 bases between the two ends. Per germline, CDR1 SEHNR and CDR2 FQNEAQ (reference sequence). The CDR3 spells CASSLGPISGNTIYF. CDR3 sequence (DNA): TGTGCCAGCAGCTTAGGGCCGATCTCTGGAAACACCATATATTTT.

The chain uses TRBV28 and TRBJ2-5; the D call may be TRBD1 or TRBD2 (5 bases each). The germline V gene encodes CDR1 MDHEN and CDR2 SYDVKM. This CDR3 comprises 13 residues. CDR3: CAIKGPPPETQYF. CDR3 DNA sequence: TGTGCAATAAAGGGACCTCCTCCCGAGACCCAGTACTTC.

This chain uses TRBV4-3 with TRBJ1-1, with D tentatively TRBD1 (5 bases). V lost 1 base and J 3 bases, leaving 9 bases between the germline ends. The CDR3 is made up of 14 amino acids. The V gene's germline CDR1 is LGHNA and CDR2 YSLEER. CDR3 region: CASSQARGDTEAFF. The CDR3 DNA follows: TGCGCCAGCAGCCAAGCCCGGGGGGACACTGAAGCTTTCTTT.

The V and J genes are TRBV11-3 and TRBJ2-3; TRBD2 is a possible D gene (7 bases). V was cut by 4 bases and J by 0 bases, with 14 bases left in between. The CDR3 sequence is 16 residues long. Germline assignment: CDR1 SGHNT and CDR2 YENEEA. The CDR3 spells CASSSGGTPSTDTQYF. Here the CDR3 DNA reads TGTGCCAGCAGCTCCGGGGGGACACCCAGCACAGATACGCAGTATTTT.

CDR3 DNA: TGTGCCAGCAGCCCTCGGGAGGGGCTTGGCTCTGGGGCCAACGTCCTGACTTTC. Translation: CASSPREGLGSGANVLTF. The rearrangement joins TRBV7-9 to TRBJ2-6, with 8 bases identical to TRBD2. Unmatched junction bases numbered 9, after V lost 5 bases and J lost 0 bases. CDR1 and CDR2 (germline): SEHNR, FQNEAQ (reference sequence). CDR3 length equals 18 residues.

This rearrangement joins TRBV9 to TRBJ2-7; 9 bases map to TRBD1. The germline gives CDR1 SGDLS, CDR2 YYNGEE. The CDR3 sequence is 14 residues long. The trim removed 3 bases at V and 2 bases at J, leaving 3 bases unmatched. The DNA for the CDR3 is TGTGCCAGCAGCGCCGGGACAGGGACCTACGAGCAGTACTTC. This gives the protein CASSAGTGTYEQYF.

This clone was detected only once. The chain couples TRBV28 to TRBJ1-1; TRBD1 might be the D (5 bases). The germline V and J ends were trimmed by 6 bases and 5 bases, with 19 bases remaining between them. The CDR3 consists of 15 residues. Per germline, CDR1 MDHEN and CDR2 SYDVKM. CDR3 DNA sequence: TGTGCCAGCAGACTCCGGCAGGGCGAGAGTACTGAAGCTTTCTTT. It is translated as CASRLRQGESTEAFF.